This T cell receptor (beta chain) stems from a study of T-cell memory formation after mild COVID-19. Study-level findings and limits: There was a balanced CD4/CD8 profile in clones contracting day 15 to 85, and later expanders leaned CD4+. Detection of some responders pre-infection suggested pre-existing cross-reactive memory T cells participated. Unconfirmed was the SARS-CoV-2 specificity of second-wave clones that peaked on day 37.

The CDR3 extends over 15 amino acids. J was trimmed by 5 bases and V by 0 bases; bases with no gene match: 4. Germline CDR1 reads SGDLS; CDR2 reads YYNGEE. Using its own MiXCR run on the 5' RACE reads, TCRdb lists one record per CDR3 protein. The table includes a few hundred thousand distinct CDR3 sequences, approximately 19% detected once. The sample holds many counts of this clonotype. What it binds is unknown. The chain recombines TRBV9 with TRBJ1-4, with TRBD1 identical over 7 bases. The sequenced sample consisted of PBMCs or a T cell subset sorted from them (not recorded which). The TCR originated in a young man who had mild COVID-19 (a few samples of this study predate the infection). Cell type and time point are not known. The CDR3 region has the DNA TGTGCCAGCAGCGTAGATGGGACAGTCAATGAAAAACTGTTTTTT. This sequence encodes CASSVDGTVNEKLFF. Full variable domain (missing parts from reference TRBV9 and TRBJ1-4): DSGVTQTPKHLITATGQRVTLRCSPRSGDLSVYWYQQSLDQGLQFLIQYYNGEERAKGNILERFSAQQFPDLHSELNLSSLELGDSALYFCASSVDGTVNEKLFFGSGTQLSVL.